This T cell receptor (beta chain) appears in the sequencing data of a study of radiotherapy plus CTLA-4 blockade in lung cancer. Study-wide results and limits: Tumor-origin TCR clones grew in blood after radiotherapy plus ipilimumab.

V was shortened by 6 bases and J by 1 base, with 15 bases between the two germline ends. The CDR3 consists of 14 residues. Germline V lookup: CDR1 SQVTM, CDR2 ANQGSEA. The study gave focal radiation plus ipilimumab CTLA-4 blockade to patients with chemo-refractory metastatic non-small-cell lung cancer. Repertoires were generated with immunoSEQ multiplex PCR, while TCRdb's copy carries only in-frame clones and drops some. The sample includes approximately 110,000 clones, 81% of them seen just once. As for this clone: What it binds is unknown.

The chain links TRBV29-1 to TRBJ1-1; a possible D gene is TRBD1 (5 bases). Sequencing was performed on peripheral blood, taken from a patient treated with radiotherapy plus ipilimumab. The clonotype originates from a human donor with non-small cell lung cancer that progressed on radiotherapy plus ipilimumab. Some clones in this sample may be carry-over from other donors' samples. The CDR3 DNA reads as TGCAGCGTCTTGGGCCAGGGCGCGAACACTGAAGCTTTCTTT. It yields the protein CSVLGQGANTEAFF. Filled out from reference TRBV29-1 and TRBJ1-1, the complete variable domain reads SAVISQKPSRDICQRGTSLTIQCQVDSQVTMMFWYRQQPGQSLTLIATANQGSEATYESGFVIDKFPISRPNLTFSTLTVSNMSPEDSSIYLCSVLGQGANTEAFFGQGTRLTVV.